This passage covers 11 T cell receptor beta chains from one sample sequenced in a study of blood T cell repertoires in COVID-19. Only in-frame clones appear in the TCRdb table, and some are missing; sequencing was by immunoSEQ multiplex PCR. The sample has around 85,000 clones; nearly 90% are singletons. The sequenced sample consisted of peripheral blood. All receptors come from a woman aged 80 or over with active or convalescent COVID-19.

As DNA, the CDR3 is TGTGCCACCGCAACAGGGGGCGGTAATCAGCCCCAGCATTTT. Protein sequence: CATATGGGNQPQHF. The chain combines TRBV19 with TRBJ1-5, with 9 bases identical to TRBD1. Losses at the gene ends were 10 bases for V and 4 bases for J; bases not matched to a gene: 8. Germline V gene lookup returns CDR1 LNHDA and CDR2 SQIVND (reference sequence). The CDR3 covers 14 residues. The variable domain in full, completed from reference TRBV19 and TRBJ1-5, reads DGGITQSPKYLFRKEGQNVTLSCEQNLNHDAMYWYRQDPGQGLRLIYYSQIVNDFQKGDIAEGYSVSREKKESFPLTVTSAQKNPTAFYLCATATGGGNQPQHFGDGTRLSIL.

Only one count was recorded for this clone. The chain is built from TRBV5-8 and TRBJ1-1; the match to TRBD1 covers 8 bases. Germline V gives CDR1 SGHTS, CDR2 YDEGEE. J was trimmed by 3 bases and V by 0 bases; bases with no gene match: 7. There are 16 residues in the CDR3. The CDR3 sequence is CASSLGRGRFDTEAFF. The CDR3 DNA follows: TGTGCCAGCAGCTTGGGCAGGGGGCGATTTGACACTGAAGCTTTCTTT.

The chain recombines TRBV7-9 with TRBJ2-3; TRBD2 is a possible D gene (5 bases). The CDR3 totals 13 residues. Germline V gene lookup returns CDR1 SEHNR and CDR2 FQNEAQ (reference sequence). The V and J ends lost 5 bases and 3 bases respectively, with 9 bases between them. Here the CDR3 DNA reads TGTGCCAGCAGCCGGACGGGGACAGATACGCAGTATTTT. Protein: CASSRTGTDTQYF.

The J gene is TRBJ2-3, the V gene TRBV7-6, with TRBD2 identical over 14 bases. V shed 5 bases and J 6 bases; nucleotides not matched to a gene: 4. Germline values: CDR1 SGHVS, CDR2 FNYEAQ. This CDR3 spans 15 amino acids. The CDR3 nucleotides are TGTGCCAGCAGCCCCGGGACTAGCGGGAGTGATACGCAGTATTTT. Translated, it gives CASSPGTSGSDTQYF.

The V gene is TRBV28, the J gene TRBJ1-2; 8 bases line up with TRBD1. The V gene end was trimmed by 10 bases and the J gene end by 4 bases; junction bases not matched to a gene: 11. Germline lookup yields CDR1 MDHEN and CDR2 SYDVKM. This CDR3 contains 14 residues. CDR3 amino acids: CAIKKQGDGYGYTF. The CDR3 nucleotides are TGTGCCATCAAAAAACAGGGGGACGGCTATGGCTACACCTTC.

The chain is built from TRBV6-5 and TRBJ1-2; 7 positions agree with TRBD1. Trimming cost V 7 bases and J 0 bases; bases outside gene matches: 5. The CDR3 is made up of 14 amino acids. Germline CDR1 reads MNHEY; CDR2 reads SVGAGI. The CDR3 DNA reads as TGTGCCAGCACCGGACAGGTCACTAACTATGGCTACACCTTC. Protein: CASTGQVTNYGYTF.

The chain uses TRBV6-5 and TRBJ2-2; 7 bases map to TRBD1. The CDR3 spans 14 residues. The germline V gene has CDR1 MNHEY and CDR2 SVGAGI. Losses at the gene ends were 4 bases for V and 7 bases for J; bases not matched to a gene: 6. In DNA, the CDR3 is TGTGCCAGCAGTTCAATGACAGGGATCGGGGAGCTGTTTTTT. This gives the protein CASSSMTGIGELFF.

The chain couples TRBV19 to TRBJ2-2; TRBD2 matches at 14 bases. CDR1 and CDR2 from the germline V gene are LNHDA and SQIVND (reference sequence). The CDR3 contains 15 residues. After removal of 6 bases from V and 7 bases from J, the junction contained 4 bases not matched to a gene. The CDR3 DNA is TGTGCCAGTAGCGGACTAGCGGGAGGAGTCGGGGAGCTGTTTTTT. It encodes CASSGLAGGVGELFF.

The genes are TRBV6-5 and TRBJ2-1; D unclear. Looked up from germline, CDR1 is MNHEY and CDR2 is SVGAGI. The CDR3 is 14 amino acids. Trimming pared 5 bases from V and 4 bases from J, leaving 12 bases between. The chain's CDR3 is CASSPRVAYNEQFF. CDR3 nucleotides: TGTGCCAGCAGTCCCCGGGTTGCATACAATGAGCAGTTCTTC.

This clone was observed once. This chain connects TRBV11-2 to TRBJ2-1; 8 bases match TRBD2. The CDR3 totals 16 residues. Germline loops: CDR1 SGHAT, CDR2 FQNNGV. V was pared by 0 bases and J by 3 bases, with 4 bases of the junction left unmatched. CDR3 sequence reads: CASSLEPGLVYNEQFF. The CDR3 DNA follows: TGTGCCAGCAGCTTAGAGCCGGGACTAGTCTACAATGAGCAGTTCTTC.

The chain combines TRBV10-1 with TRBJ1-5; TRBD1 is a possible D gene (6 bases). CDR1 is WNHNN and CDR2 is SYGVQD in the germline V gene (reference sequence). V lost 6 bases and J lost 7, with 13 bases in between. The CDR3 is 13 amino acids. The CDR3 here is CASSYGQPQPQHF. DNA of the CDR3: TGCGCCAGCAGCTACGGACAGCCCCAGCCCCAGCATTTT.